Following are 14 T cell receptor beta chains from one sample sequenced in a study of regulatory T cells in long-lasting Graves disease. Construction of the TCR beta libraries employed iRepertoire HTBI primers in conjunction with Arm-PCR of CDR3 regions. TCRdb independently ran MiXCR on the multiplex PCR reads; one entry per CDR3 protein. The sample contains some 600,000 distinct CDR3 sequences, roughly 16% of which appear only once. Specified time point: newly diagnosed GD, antithyroid drugs for less than 3 months. PBMC-derived RNA was used for the TCR library. This sample was shared with a second study, whose subject was T cells in Graves' hyperthyroidism and ophthalmopathy.

Sequences were derived from peripheral blood mononuclear cells (PBMCs), sampled at new diagnosis, from a patient treated with antithyroid drugs. The receptors derive from a man between 18 and 35 years old with Graves disease.

This clonotype was found a few times. The chain employs TRBV7-3 and TRBJ1-3; TRBD1 might be the D (5 bases). CDR3 size: 14 residues. The germline V gene encodes CDR1 SGHTA and CDR2 FQGTGA. V was cut by 2 bases and J by 2 bases, with 7 bases left in between. CDR3 loop: CASSLGGPGNTIYF. CDR3 nucleotide sequence: TGTGCCAGCAGCTTAGGGGGACCTGGAAACACCATATATTTT.

The V and J genes are TRBV9 and TRBJ1-2; tentatively, D is TRBD1 (5 bases). V lost 4 bases, J lost 4 bases, and 20 bases lay in between. CDR1 and CDR2 from the germline V gene are SGDLS and YYNGEE. This CDR3 has 16 amino acids. As DNA, the CDR3 is TGTGCCAGCAGCCGTCTCAGCTCCGGGACGGCCTATGGCTACACCTTC. Protein product: CASSRLSSGTAYGYTF.

This clonotype showed up many times. The V and J genes are TRBV12-3 or TRBV12-4 and TRBJ2-1; 16 nucleotides line up with TRBD2. CDR3 length: 24 residues. With 3 bases clipped from V and 2 bases from J, the junction kept 22 bases outside the gene matches. This CDR3 is CASSFSPTATGTSGRVAPYNEQFF. CDR3 DNA: TGTGCCAGCAGTTTTTCTCCGACCGCCACCGGGACTAGCGGGAGGGTCGCCCCCTACAATGAGCAGTTCTTC.

This clonotype has at least ten counts. The chain combines TRBV30 with TRBJ2-3; 10 nucleotides align to TRBD2. The CDR3 loop spans 13 amino acids. Germline V gene sequence: CDR1 GTSNPN, CDR2 SVGIG (reference sequence). Trimming removed 5 bases from V and 4 bases from J; junction bases left unmatched: 3. The CDR3 is CAWSGTSADTQYF. DNA of the CDR3: TGTGCCTGGTCCGGGACTAGCGCAGATACGCAGTATTTT.

This clonotype was seen a few times. DNA for the CDR3: TGCAGCGTTTCGTTACCCGGGACAGGGTTCTCTGGCTACACCTTC. It specifies CSVSLPGTGFSGYTF. The chain joins TRBV29-1 to TRBJ1-2; 9 bases are shared with TRBD1. The CDR3 runs 15 residues. Germline V gene data show CDR1 as SQVTM and CDR2 as ANQGSEA. The V gene end was trimmed by 5 bases and the J gene end by 7 bases; junction bases not matched to a gene: 14.

Many counts were recorded for this clonotype. The chain links TRBV12-3 or TRBV12-4 to TRBJ1-1, with D possibly being TRBD1 (6 bases). The CDR3 is 14 residues long. V dropped 6 bases and J dropped 0 bases, with 11 bases sitting between them. The CDR3 loop is CASSRTVMNTEAFF. CDR3 coding DNA: TGTGCCAGCAGCCGGACAGTTATGAACACTGAAGCTTTCTTT.

A few counts support this clonotype. The chain carries TRBV7-9 and TRBJ2-3, with 7 nucleotides matching TRBD1. The CDR3 spans 14 residues. Germline loops: CDR1 SEHNR, CDR2 FQNEAQ (reference sequence). The V segment lost 5 bases and the J segment 4 bases; nucleotides outside the gene matches: 6. The CDR3 protein is CASSVDRVADTQYF. CDR3 sequence (DNA): TGTGCCAGCAGCGTCGACAGGGTAGCAGATACGCAGTATTTT.

A word on this clonotype: A much more abundant neighbour one base away suggests this may be a read error. This CDR3 reads CASSLSDQGPYEQYF. CDR3 sequence (DNA): TGTGCCAGCTCACTATCGGACCAGGGCCCCTACGAGCAGTACTTC. The V gene is TRBV18, the J gene TRBJ2-7; TRBD1 is a possible D gene (5 bases). CDR1 is KGHSH, CDR2 LQKENI, per germline. This CDR3 has 15 residues. V lost 4 bases to trimming and J lost 2 bases, with 15 bases between them.

Ten or more counts support this clonotype. The chain carries TRBV28 and TRBJ2-7, with TRBD1 identical over 9 bases. V shed 6 bases, J shed 1 base, and the junction held 7 bases outside the gene matches. This CDR3 comprises 15 residues. Germline CDR1 and CDR2: MDHEN and SYDVKM. The CDR3 coding sequence is TGTGCCAGCAGCGACAGGGGGTCGCCTTCCTACGAGCAGTACTTC. Encoded protein: CASSDRGSPSYEQYF.

This clonotype was counted a single time. Mismatch with germline at one junction end may stem from a read error. CDR3: CASSEFGLAGASGFF. In nucleotides, the CDR3 is TGTGCCAGCAGTGAATTCGGGCTAGCGGGAGCTTCAGGGTTCTTC. This chain links TRBV25-1 with TRBJ2-4; the match to TRBD2 covers 10 bases. Germline loops: CDR1 MGHDK, CDR2 SYGVNS. CDR3 length equals 15 residues.

J is TRBJ2-7 and V is TRBV7-2, with D possibly being TRBD1 (5 bases). The germline V and J ends were trimmed by 1 base and 6 bases, with 10 bases remaining between them. The CDR3 is 13 residues long. Germline loops: CDR1 SGHTA, CDR2 FQGNSA. CDR3 sequence reads: CASSLGARVEQYF. DNA of the CDR3: TGTGCCAGCAGCTTAGGAGCCAGGGTCGAGCAGTACTTC.

A note on this clonotype: This clone may be a read error of a much larger clone one base away. V and J are TRBV20-1 and TRBJ2-3, with TRBD2 identical over 10 bases. The CDR3 has 13 residues. CDR1 is DFQATT and CDR2 is SNEGSKA in the germline V gene (reference sequence). Unmatched junction bases numbered 5, after V lost 8 bases and J lost 3 bases. CDR3 DNA: TGCAGTAGTGTAGCGGGAGGAACAGATACGCAGTATTTT. It is translated as CSSVAGGTDTQYF.

This clonotype was observed at least ten times. The V call is TRBV30, the J call TRBJ1-1, with D perhaps TRBD1 (6 bases). V lost 8 bases, J lost 5 bases, and 9 bases lay in between. The CDR3 is made up of 10 amino acids. Looked up from germline, CDR1 is GTSNPN and CDR2 is SVGIG (reference sequence). The CDR3 region has the DNA TGTGCCCGCGGACAGACTGAAGCTTTCTTT. Amino acid sequence: CARGQTEAFF.

This clonotype was observed at least ten times. This sequence joins TRBV11-2 and TRBJ2-5, with a possible D match to TRBD2 (6 bases). Germline V gene lookup returns CDR1 SGHAT and CDR2 FQNNGV. This CDR3 has 14 amino acids. The germline V and J ends were trimmed by 0 bases and 4 bases, with 9 bases remaining between them. The CDR3 loop reads CASSLEYGGETQYF. The CDR3 nucleotides are TGTGCCAGCAGCTTAGAGTACGGGGGAGAGACCCAGTACTTC.